This T cell receptor beta chain stems from a study of T cells expressing NK-cell markers. Study summary: CD3+CD56+NKG2C+, CD3+CD56+NKG2C- and CD3+CD56-NKG2C+ T cells, once sorted, supplied the TCR beta repertoires.

General observations from the study: Specificity for HCMV among expanded NKG2C+ T cell clones was not established.

With regard to this clonotype: Its antigen is not known.

The germline gives CDR1 SGHDN, CDR2 FVKESK. The CDR3 loop spans 16 amino acids. The TCR beta cDNA came from 5'RACE template switching with UMIs. TCRdb reprocessed the 5' RACE reads and keeps a single row for each CDR3 protein, giving no DNA. This sample contains 300,000 to 500,000 distinct CDR3 sequences. This chain joins TRBV14 and TRBJ1-1; TCRdb reports TRBD1, a call that lacks DNA to check it against. Sequencing input: blood T cells: a sorted CD56 or NKG2C T cell subset, CD4+ or CD8+ T cells, or bulk PBMC T cells (not recorded which). This receptor was taken from a woman between 50 and 59 years old in good health. CDR3 in amino acids: CASSQEGAGVYTEAFF.